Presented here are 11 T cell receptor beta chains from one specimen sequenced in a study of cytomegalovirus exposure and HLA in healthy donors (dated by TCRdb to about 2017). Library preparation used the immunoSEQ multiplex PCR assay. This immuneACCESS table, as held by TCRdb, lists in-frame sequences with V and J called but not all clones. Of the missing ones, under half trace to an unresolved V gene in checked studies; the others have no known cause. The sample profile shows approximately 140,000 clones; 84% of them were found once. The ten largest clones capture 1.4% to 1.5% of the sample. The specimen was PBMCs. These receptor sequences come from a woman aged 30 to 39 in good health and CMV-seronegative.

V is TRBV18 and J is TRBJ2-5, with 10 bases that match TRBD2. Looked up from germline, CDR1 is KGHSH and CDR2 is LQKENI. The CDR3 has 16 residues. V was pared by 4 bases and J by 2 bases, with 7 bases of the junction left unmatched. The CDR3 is CASSRAGGVPQETQYF. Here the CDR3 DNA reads TGTGCCAGCTCACGAGCGGGGGGGGTTCCACAAGAGACCCAGTACTTC.

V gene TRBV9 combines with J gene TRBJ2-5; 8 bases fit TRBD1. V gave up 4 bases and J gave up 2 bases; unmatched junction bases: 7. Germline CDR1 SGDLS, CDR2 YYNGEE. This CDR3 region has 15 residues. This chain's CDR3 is CASSIRTGLQETQYF. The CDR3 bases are TGTGCCAGCAGCATCCGGACAGGGCTGCAAGAGACCCAGTACTTC. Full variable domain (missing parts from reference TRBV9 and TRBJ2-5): DSGVTQTPKHLITATGQRVTLRCSPRSGDLSVYWYQQSLDQGLQFLIQYYNGEERAKGNILERFSAQQFPDLHSELNLSSLELGDSALYFCASSIRTGLQETQYFGPGTRLLVL.

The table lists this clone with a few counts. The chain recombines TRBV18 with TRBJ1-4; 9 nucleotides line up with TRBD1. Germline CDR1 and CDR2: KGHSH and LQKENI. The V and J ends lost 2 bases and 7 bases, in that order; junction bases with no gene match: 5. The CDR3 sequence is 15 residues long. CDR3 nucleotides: TGTGCCAGCTCACCAGGGGACAGGGCTGGTGAAAAACTGTTTTTT. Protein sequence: CASSPGDRAGEKLFF.

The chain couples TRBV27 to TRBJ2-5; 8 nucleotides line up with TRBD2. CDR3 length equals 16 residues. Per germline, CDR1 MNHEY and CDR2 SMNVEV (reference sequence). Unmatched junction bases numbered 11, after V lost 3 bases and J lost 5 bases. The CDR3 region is CASSFGTRSRRETQYF. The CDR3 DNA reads TGTGCCAGCAGTTTTGGGACTAGATCCCGTAGGGAGACCCAGTACTTC.

The CDR3: CASSLEGAGEPQHF. The DNA for the CDR3 is TGTGCCAGCAGCCTAGAGGGGGCAGGGGAGCCCCAGCATTTT. This sequence joins TRBV4-2 and TRBJ1-5; 7 nucleotides match TRBD1. Per germline, CDR1 LGHNA and CDR2 YNFKEQ. There are 14 residues in the CDR3. V shed 4 bases and J 8 bases; nucleotides not matched to a gene: 8.

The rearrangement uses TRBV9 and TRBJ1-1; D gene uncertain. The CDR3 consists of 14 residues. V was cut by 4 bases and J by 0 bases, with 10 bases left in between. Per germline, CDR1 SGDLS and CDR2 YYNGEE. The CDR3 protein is CASSPQALNTEAFF. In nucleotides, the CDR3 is TGTGCCAGCAGCCCCCAGGCATTGAACACTGAAGCTTTCTTT.

CDR3 DNA: TGTGCCAGCAGTTTATTTGCCCCGCCGGGGGGGGGCTACAATGAGCAGTTCTTC. It specifies CASSLFAPPGGGYNEQFF. The chain joins TRBV27 to TRBJ2-1; TRBD2 matches at 8 bases. Germline V gives CDR1 MNHEY, CDR2 SMNVEV (reference sequence). The J segment lost 3 bases and the V segment lost 1 base, leaving 11 bases of the junction unmatched. This CDR3 has 18 amino acids.

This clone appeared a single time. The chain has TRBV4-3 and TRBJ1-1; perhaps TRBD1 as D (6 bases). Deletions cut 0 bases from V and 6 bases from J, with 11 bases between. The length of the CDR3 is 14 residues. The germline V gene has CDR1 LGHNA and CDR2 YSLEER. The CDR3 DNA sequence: TGCGCCAGCAGCCAAGAAACAGGGTTACCTGAAGCTTTCTTT. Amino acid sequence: CASSQETGLPEAFF.

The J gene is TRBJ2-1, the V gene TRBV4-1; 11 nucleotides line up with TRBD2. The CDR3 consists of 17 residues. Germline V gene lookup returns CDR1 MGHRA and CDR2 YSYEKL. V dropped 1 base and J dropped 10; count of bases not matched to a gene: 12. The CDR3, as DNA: TGCGCCAGCAGCCAAGGGTGGATAGCGGGGGGGCGGGGAGAGCAGTTCTTC. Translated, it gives CASSQGWIAGGRGEQFF.

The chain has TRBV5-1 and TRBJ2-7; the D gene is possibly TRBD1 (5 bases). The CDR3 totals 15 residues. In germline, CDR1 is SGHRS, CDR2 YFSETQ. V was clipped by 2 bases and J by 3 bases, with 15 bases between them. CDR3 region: CASSLTSGASYEQYF. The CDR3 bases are TGCGCCAGCAGCTTAACGTCTGGGGCGAGCTACGAGCAGTACTTC.

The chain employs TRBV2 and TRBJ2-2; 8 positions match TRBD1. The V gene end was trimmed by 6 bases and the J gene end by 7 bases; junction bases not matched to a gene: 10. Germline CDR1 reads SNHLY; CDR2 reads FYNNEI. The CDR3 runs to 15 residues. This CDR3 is CASRGTGATSGELFF. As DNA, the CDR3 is TGTGCCAGCAGGGGGACAGGCGCTACCAGCGGGGAGCTGTTTTTT.